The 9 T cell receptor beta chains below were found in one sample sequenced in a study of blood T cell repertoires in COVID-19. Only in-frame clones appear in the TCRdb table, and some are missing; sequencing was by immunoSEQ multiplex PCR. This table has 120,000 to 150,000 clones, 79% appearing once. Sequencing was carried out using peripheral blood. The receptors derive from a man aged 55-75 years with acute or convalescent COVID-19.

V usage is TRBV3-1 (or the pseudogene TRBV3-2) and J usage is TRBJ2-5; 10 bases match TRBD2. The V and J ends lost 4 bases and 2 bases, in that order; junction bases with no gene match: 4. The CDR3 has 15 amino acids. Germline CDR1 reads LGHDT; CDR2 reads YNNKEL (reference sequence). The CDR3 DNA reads TGTGCCAGCAGCCCGCTAGCGGGAGATCAAGAGACCCAGTACTTC. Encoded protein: CASSPLAGDQETQYF.

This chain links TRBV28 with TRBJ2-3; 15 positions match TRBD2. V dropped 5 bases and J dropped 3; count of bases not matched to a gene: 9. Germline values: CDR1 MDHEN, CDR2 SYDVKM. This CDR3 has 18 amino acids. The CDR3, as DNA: TGTGCCAGCAGTCCCCCGGGACTAGCGGGAGGAGTAACAGATACGCAGTATTTT. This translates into CASSPPGLAGGVTDTQYF.

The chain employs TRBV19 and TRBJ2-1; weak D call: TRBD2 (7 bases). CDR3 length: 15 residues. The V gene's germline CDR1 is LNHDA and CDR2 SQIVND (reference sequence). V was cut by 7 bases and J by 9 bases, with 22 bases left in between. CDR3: CASTPMGGTTGEQFF. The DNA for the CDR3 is TGTGCCAGTACTCCAATGGGGGGGACGACAGGTGAGCAGTTCTTC.

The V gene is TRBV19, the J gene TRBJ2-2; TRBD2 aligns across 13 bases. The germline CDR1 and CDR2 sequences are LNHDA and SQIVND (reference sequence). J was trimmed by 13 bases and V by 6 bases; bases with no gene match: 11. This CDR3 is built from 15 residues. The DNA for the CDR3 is TGTGCCAGTAGCCCTAGGGGACTAGCGGGGCCAGGGCTGTTTTTT. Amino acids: CASSPRGLAGPGLFF.

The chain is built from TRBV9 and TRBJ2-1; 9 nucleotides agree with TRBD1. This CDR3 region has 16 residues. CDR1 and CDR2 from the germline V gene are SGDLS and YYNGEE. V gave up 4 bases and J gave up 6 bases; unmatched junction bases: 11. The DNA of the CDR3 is TGTGCCAGCAGCCCCAGGGTCGGGACAGGGAGCAATGAGCAGTTCTTC. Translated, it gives CASSPRVGTGSNEQFF. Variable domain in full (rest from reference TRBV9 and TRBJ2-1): DSGVTQTPKHLITATGQRVTLRCSPRSGDLSVYWYQQSLDQGLQFLIQYYNGEERAKGNILERFSAQQFPDLHSELNLSSLELGDSALYFCASSPRVGTGSNEQFFGPGTRLTVL.

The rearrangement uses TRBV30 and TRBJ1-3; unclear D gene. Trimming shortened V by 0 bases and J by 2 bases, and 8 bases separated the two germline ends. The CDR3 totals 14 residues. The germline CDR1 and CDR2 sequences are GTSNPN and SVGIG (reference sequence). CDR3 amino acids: CAWSVKRTGNTIYF. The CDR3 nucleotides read TGTGCCTGGAGTGTAAAGAGGACTGGAAACACCATATATTTT.

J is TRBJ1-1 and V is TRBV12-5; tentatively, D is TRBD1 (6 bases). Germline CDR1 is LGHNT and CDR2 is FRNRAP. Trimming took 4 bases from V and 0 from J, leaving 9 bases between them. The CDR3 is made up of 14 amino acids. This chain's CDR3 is CASGSGHLNTEAFF. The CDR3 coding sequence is TGTGCTAGTGGTTCGGGACACTTGAACACTGAAGCTTTCTTT.

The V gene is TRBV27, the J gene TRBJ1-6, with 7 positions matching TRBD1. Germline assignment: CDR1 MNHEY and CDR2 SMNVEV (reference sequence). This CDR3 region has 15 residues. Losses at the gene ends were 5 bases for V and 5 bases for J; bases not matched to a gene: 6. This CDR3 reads CASSTQQGNNSPLHF. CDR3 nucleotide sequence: TGTGCCAGCAGTACCCAACAGGGGAATAATTCACCCCTCCACTTT.

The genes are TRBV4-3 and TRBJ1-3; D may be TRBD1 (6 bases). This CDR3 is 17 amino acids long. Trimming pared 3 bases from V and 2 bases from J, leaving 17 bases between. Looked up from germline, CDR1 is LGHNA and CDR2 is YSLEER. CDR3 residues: CASSHASSRGAGNTIYF. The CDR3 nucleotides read TGCGCCAGCAGCCATGCGAGCTCCAGGGGCGCTGGAAACACCATATATTTT.